The 30 T cell receptor beta chains below come from one sample, sequenced in a study of CD8+ T cells in alopecia areata (dated by TCRdb to about 2018). Library preparation was by the immunoSEQ multiplex PCR assay. To provide template for TCR sequencing, every sample had RNA extracted and reverse transcribed into cDNA. This is the immuneACCESS table as TCRdb keeps it, with only in-frame sequences that have V and J called. A part of the clones is gone; compared with another copy, unresolved V genes explain less than half, and the rest is unexplained. The sample table holds more than 200,000 clones, of which less than 80% were seen once. Under 1.5% of the sample lies in the top ten. The time point label here, explained by the study, means: baseline before oral tofacitinib. Sequences were derived from CD4+ T cells sorted from blood, sampled at week 0. These receptors originate from a human donor with alopecia areata.

This chain connects TRBV18 to TRBJ2-4; 9 bases align to TRBD2. V lost 2 bases and J lost 2; bases outside the gene matches: 1. The CDR3 totals 15 residues. Germline-derived CDR1 and CDR2 are KGHSH and LQKENI. The CDR3 region has the DNA TGTGCCAGCTCACCAGCGGGGGGGCCCAAAAACATTCAGTACTTC. Translating it yields CASSPAGGPKNIQYF.

The chain couples TRBV30 to TRBJ1-6; a possible D gene is TRBD1 (5 bases). This CDR3 comprises 12 residues. Germline values: CDR1 GTSNPN, CDR2 SVGIG (reference sequence). CDR3 residues: CVAGRLYSPLHF. CDR3 sequence (DNA): TGTGTAGCGGGACGGCTGTATTCACCCCTCCACTTT.

Of note for this clone: Other DNA sequences in this sample translate to the same CDR3. This chain links TRBV29-1 with TRBJ1-1, with 8 positions matching TRBD1. Germline assignment: CDR1 SQVTM and CDR2 ANQGSEA. The V gene end was trimmed by 6 bases and the J gene end by 2 bases; junction bases not matched to a gene: 5. This CDR3 has 13 residues. CDR3 DNA sequence: TGCAGCGTAGGGACAGGCCTAAACACTGAAGCTTTCTTT. Amino acid sequence: CSVGTGLNTEAFF.

The J gene is TRBJ1-1, the V gene TRBV18; D gene unclear. The CDR3 extends over 13 amino acids. V was shortened by 2 bases and J by 2 bases, with 6 bases between the two germline ends. Looked up from germline, CDR1 is KGHSH and CDR2 is LQKENI. The CDR3 sequence is CASSPKTNTEAFF. The CDR3 DNA sequence: TGTGCCAGCTCACCAAAGACAAACACTGAAGCTTTCTTT.

This clone has only a few counts. The chain combines TRBV4-3 with TRBJ1-2; D may be TRBD1 (6 bases). The CDR3 length is 13 residues. The germline gives CDR1 LGHNA, CDR2 YSLEER. Trimming shortened V by 4 bases and J by 4 bases, and 10 bases separated the two germline ends. This CDR3 is CASSRGGPYGYTF. CDR3 sequence (DNA): TGCGCCAGCAGCCGGGGGGGCCCCTATGGCTACACCTTC.

The chain links TRBV7-2 to TRBJ2-5; D gene unclear. Germline values: CDR1 SGHTA, CDR2 FQGNSA. V was trimmed by 3 bases and J by 5 bases, leaving 7 bases between them. This CDR3 has 12 residues. The DNA for the CDR3 is TGTGCCAGCAGCTTTGGTCGGGAGACCCAGTACTTC. As protein: CASSFGRETQYF.

V usage is TRBV30 and J usage is TRBJ2-5; D is uncertain. V was clipped by 5 bases and J by 4 bases, with 14 bases between them. Germline CDR1 and CDR2: GTSNPN and SVGIG (reference sequence). The CDR3 consists of 13 residues. The CDR3, as DNA: TGTGCCTGGGGGCAGGCGAGAAGAGAGACCCAGTACTTC. Amino acids: CAWGQARRETQYF.

This sequence joins TRBV30 and TRBJ2-3, with D maybe TRBD1 (5 bases). CDR3 size: 14 residues. V lost 6 bases and J 2 bases, leaving 15 bases between the germline ends. From germline, CDR1 is GTSNPN and CDR2 SVGIG (reference sequence). CDR3 residues: CACDSAGNTDTQYF. The CDR3 DNA is TGTGCCTGTGATTCGGCAGGGAACACAGATACGCAGTATTTT.

The chain uses TRBV6-6 and TRBJ2-7, with D unclear. Trimming removed 0 bases from V and 10 bases from J, with 13 bases in between. From germline, CDR1 is MNHNY and CDR2 SVGAGI (reference sequence). CDR3 size: 13 residues. The CDR3 is CASSYSSSQSQYF. The CDR3 bases are TGTGCCAGCAGTTACTCGTCCAGCCAATCCCAGTACTTC.

This rearrangement joins TRBV13 to TRBJ1-1; D is uncertain. The CDR3 has 15 amino acids. Trimming took off 5 bases at V and 3 bases at J, with 16 bases between the two ends. Per the germline V gene, CDR1 is PRHDT and CDR2 is FYEKMQ (reference sequence). This chain's CDR3 is CASSPRGGIDTEAFF. CDR3 nucleotides: TGTGCCAGCAGCCCCCGTGGAGGGATAGACACTGAAGCTTTCTTT.

In its sample, this clone was seen a few times. The sample has other DNA sequences that encode this CDR3 too. The rearrangement uses TRBV6-5 and TRBJ1-2; weak D call: TRBD1 (5 bases). The CDR3 consists of 13 residues. Germline CDR1 MNHEY, CDR2 SVGAGI. V was cut by 0 bases and J by 4 bases, with 6 bases left in between. CDR3 bases: TGTGCCAGCAGTTACTCGGGGGGCTATGGCTACACCTTC. It codes for CASSYSGGYGYTF.

V is TRBV5-1 and J is TRBJ2-1; D ambiguous. Germline V gene lookup returns CDR1 SGHRS and CDR2 YFSETQ. The V gene lost 3 bases and the J gene lost 4 bases, with 11 bases spanning the gap. The CDR3 totals 14 residues. The CDR3 nucleotides read TGCGCCAGCAGCTCGCTCGGACCTTACAATGAGCAGTTCTTC. Its protein is CASSSLGPYNEQFF.

The DNA for the CDR3 is TGTGCCAGCAGCACGCAGGGACAGGCTAATTCACCCCTCCACTTT. It translates to CASSTQGQANSPLHF. This sequence joins TRBV9 and TRBJ1-6; 8 positions agree with TRBD1. The CDR3 runs to 15 residues. Trimming removed 4 bases from V and 6 bases from J; junction bases left unmatched: 6. CDR1 SGDLS and CDR2 YYNGEE come from the germline V gene.

This clone was recorded a few times. The genes are TRBV19 and TRBJ1-1; D gene ambiguous. The CDR3 extends over 14 amino acids. The V gene lost 4 bases and the J gene lost 1 base, with 10 bases spanning the gap. Germline lookup yields CDR1 LNHDA and CDR2 SQIVND (reference sequence). The CDR3 sequence: CASSSHRENTEAFF. The CDR3 nucleotides read TGTGCCAGTAGTAGTCACCGGGAGAACACTGAAGCTTTCTTT. Variable domain in full (rest from reference TRBV19 and TRBJ1-1): DGGITQSPKYLFRKEGQNVTLSCEQNLNHDAMYWYRQDPGQGLRLIYYSQIVNDFQKGDIAEGYSVSREKKESFPLTVTSAQKNPTAFYLCASSSHRENTEAFFGQGTRLTVV.

The V and J genes are TRBV5-1 and TRBJ2-3; 8 bases match TRBD1. Trimming removed 0 bases from V and 6 bases from J; junction bases left unmatched: 9. Germline V gene sequence: CDR1 SGHRS, CDR2 YFSETQ. The CDR3 contains 16 residues. CDR3 region: CASSLGGTGRADTQYF. The CDR3 DNA reads TGCGCCAGCAGCTTGGGAGGGACAGGCCGCGCGGATACGCAGTATTTT.

The genes are TRBV5-6 and TRBJ2-5, with D unclear. The V and J ends lost 2 bases and 5 bases respectively, with 10 bases between them. The germline V gene has CDR1 SGHDT and CDR2 YYEEEE. The CDR3 contains 13 residues. The CDR3 DNA follows: TGTGCCAGCAGCTTTTGGGTGGAGGAGACCCAGTACTTC. Its translation is CASSFWVEETQYF.

This clone has only a few counts. The CDR3 nucleotides read TGCGCCAGCAACCAATGGGGTACCACCGGGGAGCTGTTTTTT. It translates to CASNQWGTTGELFF. This chain joins TRBV5-1 and TRBJ2-2; D ambiguous. CDR1 is SGHRS and CDR2 is YFSETQ in the germline V gene. V shed 6 bases and J shed 4 bases, with 13 bases lying between them. The CDR3 runs to 14 residues.

Comments on this clone: At the DNA level, this CDR3 is encoded by other sequences in the same sample as well. V and J are TRBV29-1 and TRBJ1-1; TRBD1 is a possible D gene (6 bases). Trimming took 5 bases from V and 1 from J, leaving 14 bases between them. Looked up from germline, CDR1 is SQVTM and CDR2 is ANQGSEA. CDR3 length equals 14 residues. The CDR3 reads CSVRPGQSNTEAFF. The CDR3 coding sequence is TGCAGCGTTCGACCCGGACAGTCGAACACTGAAGCTTTCTTT.

The chain has TRBV9 and TRBJ1-6, with TRBD1 identical over 10 bases. V dropped 0 bases and J dropped 10; count of bases not matched to a gene: 4. CDR3 length: 15 amino acids. From germline, CDR1 is SGDLS and CDR2 YYNGEE. The CDR3 sequence is CASSVEGQGRSPLHF. The CDR3 nucleotides read TGTGCCAGCAGCGTAGAGGGACAGGGGAGATCACCCCTCCACTTT.

This clone appeared a few times. This specimen includes other DNA sequences encoding the same CDR3. The chain has TRBV7-9 and TRBJ1-4; D not resolved. The V gene lost 2 bases and the J gene lost 5 bases, with 0 bases spanning the gap. The CDR3 spans 11 residues. From germline, CDR1 is SEHNR and CDR2 FQNEAQ (reference sequence). The DNA for the CDR3 is TGTGCCAGCAGCTTAAATGAAAAACTGTTTTTT. Protein sequence: CASSLNEKLFF.

J is TRBJ1-2 and V is TRBV10-2; D is unclear. Trimming left V 6 bases short and J 4 bases short, with 12 bases between. Germline values: CDR1 WSHSY, CDR2 SAAADI. The CDR3 totals 13 residues. The CDR3 region is CASSQRPGYGYTF. CDR3 bases: TGCGCCAGCAGCCAGAGGCCCGGCTATGGCTACACCTTC.

A few counts support this clone. The V and J genes are TRBV2 and TRBJ1-5; TRBD1 agrees at 8 bases. With 6 bases clipped from V and 0 bases from J, the junction kept 1 base outside the gene matches. The CDR3 is 14 amino acids. Germline V gene data show CDR1 as SNHLY and CDR2 as FYNNEI. CDR3 sequence: CASRQGDSNQPQHF. Here the CDR3 DNA reads TGTGCCAGCAGACAGGGGGATAGCAATCAGCCCCAGCATTTT.

The rearrangement joins TRBV30 to TRBJ1-1, with D unresolved. Deletions cut 0 bases from V and 1 base from J, with 9 bases between. The CDR3 extends over 14 amino acids. The germline gives CDR1 GTSNPN, CDR2 SVGIG (reference sequence). CDR3 loop: CAWSVSIKNTEAFF. For the CDR3, the DNA is TGTGCCTGGAGTGTTAGTATCAAGAACACTGAAGCTTTCTTT.

CDR3 nucleotides: TGCAGCACGATACAGGGGAGCACAGATACGCAGTATTTT. Translation: CSTIQGSTDTQYF. The V and J genes are TRBV29-1 and TRBJ2-3; 7 bases agree with TRBD1. Germline-derived CDR1 and CDR2 are SQVTM and ANQGSEA. The CDR3 extends over 13 amino acids. V shed 8 bases and J 0 bases; nucleotides not matched to a gene: 5.

The chain joins TRBV25-1 to TRBJ2-6; D call uncertain. The CDR3 extends over 16 amino acids. CDR1 and CDR2 (germline): MGHDK, SYGVNS. V dropped 3 bases and J dropped 4 bases, with 13 bases sitting between them. CDR3 DNA sequence: TGTGCCAGCAGTGACCTCCGGTCGGCCGGGGCCAACGTCCTGACTTTC. The encoded protein is CASSDLRSAGANVLTF.

The rearrangement joins TRBV29-1 to TRBJ2-3; D is undetermined. V was pared by 8 bases and J by 0 bases, with 15 bases between. The CDR3 covers 14 residues. Germline loops: CDR1 SQVTM, CDR2 ANQGSEA. The CDR3 loop is CSLEDLGSTDTQYF. In DNA form, the CDR3 reads TGCAGCCTCGAGGACCTGGGTAGCACAGATACGCAGTATTTT.

This clone was detected a few times. The V gene is TRBV29-1, the J gene TRBJ2-2; 11 bases line up with TRBD1. Germline V gene lookup returns CDR1 SQVTM and CDR2 ANQGSEA. The trim removed 7 bases at V and 3 bases at J, leaving 1 base unmatched. This CDR3 region has 13 residues. CDR3 DNA sequence: TGCAGCGGGGGACAGGGGGACACCGGGGAGCTGTTTTTT. Amino acids: CSGGQGDTGELFF.

This clone was picked up a small number of times. CDR3 amino acids: CATSVGTGNTEAFF. The CDR3 DNA sequence: TGTGCCACCAGCGTAGGGACAGGGAACACTGAAGCTTTCTTT. The genes are TRBV15 and TRBJ1-1, with 8 bases aligning to TRBD1. Germline-derived CDR1 and CDR2 are LNHNV and YYDKDF (reference sequence). Trimming took 5 bases from V and 1 from J; bases not matched to a gene: 3. The CDR3 runs to 14 residues.

CDR3 in DNA: TGTGCCAGCAGTCACGGGACAGGTCAGCCCCAGCATTTT. It is translated as CASSHGTGQPQHF. This sequence joins TRBV6-5 and TRBJ1-5; 8 bases are a match to TRBD1. The CDR3 loop spans 13 amino acids. Trimming took 5 bases from V and 6 from J; bases not matched to a gene: 3. Germline CDR1 and CDR2: MNHEY and SVGAGI.

The rearrangement joins TRBV11-2 to TRBJ2-3; tentative D call: TRBD2 (5 bases). The CDR3 is 14 residues long. CDR1 and CDR2 (germline): SGHAT, FQNNGV. With 3 bases removed from V and 2 bases from J, the gap between germline ends came to 9 bases. Here the CDR3 reads CASSFYGVTDTQYF. CDR3 nucleotide sequence: TGTGCCAGCAGCTTCTACGGGGTCACAGATACGCAGTATTTT.